These 22 T cell receptor beta chains came from one sample sequenced in a study of regulatory T cells in long-lasting Graves disease. Through Arm-PCR of CDR3 regions and iRepertoire HTBI primers, TCR beta libraries were built. TCRdb re-derived calls from the multiplex PCR reads in MiXCR, one entry per CDR3 protein. The sample includes approximately 380,000 distinct CDR3 sequences, 20% to 25% of them seen just once. The time point here: persistent/refractory GD, antithyroid drugs over 5 years with positive TRAb. Making the TCR library involved RNA that had been extracted from PBMCs. The input for sequencing was peripheral blood mononuclear cells (PBMCs), taken when the disease was refractory, from a patient treated with antithyroid drugs. Receptors originate from a female donor with Graves disease.

This chain uses TRBV20-1 with TRBJ2-7; 9 nucleotides agree with TRBD1. V trimming: 0 bases; J trimming: 3 bases; junction bases outside the gene matches: 9. Germline CDR1 is DFQATT and CDR2 is SNEGSKA (reference sequence). This CDR3 region has 16 residues. CDR3 in DNA: TGCAGTGCTAGAGAGGGGGGACAGGGAGCTTACTACGAGCAGTACTTC. This codes for CSAREGGQGAYYEQYF.

Details on this clonotype: This may come from a read error, since a much larger clone is one base off. CDR3 amino acids: CSVVPGGWQGIVDYGYTF. The CDR3 bases are TGCAGCGTTGTGCCAGGGGGTTGGCAAGGCATAGTCGACTATGGCTACACCTTC. This rearrangement joins TRBV29-1 to TRBJ1-2, with TRBD1 matching 7 bases. J lost 3 bases, V lost 4 bases, and 20 bases had no gene match. Germline CDR1 reads SQVTM; CDR2 reads ANQGSEA. The CDR3 consists of 18 residues.

This chain connects TRBV20-1 to TRBJ1-1; D is unclear. Trimming took 5 bases from V and 1 from J, leaving 14 bases between them. The CDR3 spans 14 residues. CDR1 is DFQATT and CDR2 is SNEGSKA in the germline V gene (reference sequence). DNA for the CDR3: TGCAGTGCTCCCGGTTTGGAGCCGAACACTGAAGCTTTCTTT. Translation gives CSAPGLEPNTEAFF.

The J gene is TRBJ2-5, the V gene TRBV19, with 14 bases fitting TRBD2. Germline loops: CDR1 LNHDA, CDR2 SQIVND (reference sequence). The trim removed 4 bases at V and 4 bases at J, leaving 2 bases unmatched. The CDR3 length is 15 residues. As DNA, the CDR3 is TGTGCCAGTAGTAACGGGACTAGCGGGAGAGAGACCCAGTACTTC. The encoded protein is CASSNGTSGRETQYF. The full variable domain, completed using reference TRBV19 and TRBJ2-5, is DGGITQSPKYLFRKEGQNVTLSCEQNLNHDAMYWYRQDPGQGLRLIYYSQIVNDFQKGDIAEGYSVSREKKESFPLTVTSAQKNPTAFYLCASSNGTSGRETQYFGPGTRLLVL.

The V call is TRBV20-1, the J call TRBJ2-5, with 7 nucleotides matching TRBD1. J lost 0 bases, V lost 6 bases, and 4 bases had no gene match. This CDR3 spans 13 amino acids. The germline V gene encodes CDR1 DFQATT and CDR2 SNEGSKA (reference sequence). The CDR3 DNA reads as TGCAGTGCAGGGCAGGGGGACCAAGAGACCCAGTACTTC. Its protein is CSAGQGDQETQYF.

This clonotype was counted ten times or more. V is TRBV27 and J is TRBJ1-2; the D is unclear. Germline loops: CDR1 MNHEY, CDR2 SMNVEV (reference sequence). CDR3 length: 14 residues. V dropped 3 bases and J dropped 1 base, with 9 bases sitting between them. This chain's CDR3 is CASSFVQSNYGYTF. In nucleotides, the CDR3 is TGTGCCAGCAGTTTCGTACAGAGTAACTATGGCTACACCTTC.

This clonotype was seen many times. The J gene is TRBJ2-5, the V gene TRBV6-1; TRBD1 aligns across 10 bases. The CDR3 runs to 16 residues. Losses at the gene ends were 5 bases for V and 2 bases for J; bases not matched to a gene: 8. Germline V CDR1 and CDR2: MNHNS, SASEGT. In DNA, the CDR3 is TGTGCCAGCAGTACCCAGGACAGGGGGGGGCAAGAGACCCAGTACTTC. Amino acid sequence: CASSTQDRGGQETQYF.

This clonotype has ten or more counts. The gene calls are TRBV28 and TRBJ1-2; perhaps TRBD1 as D (6 bases). From germline, CDR1 is MDHEN and CDR2 SYDVKM. CDR3 length equals 13 residues. V lost 10 bases to trimming and J lost 3 bases, with 15 bases between them. CDR3 nucleotide sequence: TGTGCCACCCCCAGGGACACCGACTATGGCTACACCTTC. It yields the protein CATPRDTDYGYTF.

This clonotype was counted many times. A junction boundary mismatches the germline segment, possibly from a read error. This sequence joins TRBV11-2 and TRBJ2-5; D ambiguous. The CDR3 covers 16 residues. Germline V gene sequence: CDR1 SGHAT, CDR2 FQNNGV. The CDR3 loop is CASSHEVWEIQETHYF. CDR3 coding DNA: TGTGCCAGCAGCCATGAGGTTTGGGAAATCCAAGAGACCCATTACTTC.

The chain joins TRBV29-1 to TRBJ2-5; the D gene is possibly TRBD1 (6 bases). V was clipped by 8 bases and J by 4 bases, with 17 bases between them. The CDR3 sequence is 13 residues long. CDR1 and CDR2 (germline): SQVTM, ANQGSEA. The CDR3: CSYKRGLGETQYF. CDR3 nucleotides: TGCAGCTATAAAAGGGGGTTAGGAGAGACCCAGTACTTC. Together with reference TRBV29-1 and TRBJ2-5, the CDR3 gives the full variable domain: SAVISQKPSRDICQRGTSLTIQCQVDSQVTMMFWYRQQPGQSLTLIATANQGSEATYESGFVIDKFPISRPNLTFSTLTVSNMSPEDSSIYLCSYKRGLGETQYFGPGTRLLVL.

This clonotype was found many times. A single base separates this from a much larger clone, so it may be a read error. This chain joins TRBV2 and TRBJ1-1; TRBD1 might be the D (5 bases). The germline V gene has CDR1 SNHLY and CDR2 FYNNEI. V lost 6 bases and J 4 bases, leaving 12 bases between the germline ends. The CDR3 spans 13 residues. CDR3 loop: CASSLGGTTEAFF. As DNA, the CDR3 is TGTGCCAGCAGCTTAGGAGGGACCACTGAAGCTTTCTTT.

This clonotype has at least ten counts. V usage is TRBV7-3 and J usage is TRBJ2-7; TRBD2 agrees at 7 bases. The CDR3 consists of 14 residues. Germline CDR1 SGHTA, CDR2 FQGTGA. Trimming removed 1 base from V and 5 bases from J; junction bases left unmatched: 5. CDR3 sequence (DNA): TGTGCCAGCAGCTTAAATGGCGGGAGCCACGAGCAGTACTTC. Protein product: CASSLNGGSHEQYF.

The chain is built from TRBV10-2 and TRBJ1-2; TRBD1 matches at 8 bases. Germline V gives CDR1 WSHSY, CDR2 SAAADI. The ends lost 7 bases at V and 8 bases at J; junction bases unmatched: 12. The CDR3 is 14 amino acids. The CDR3 region is CASTLGQGADGYTF. CDR3 DNA: TGCGCCAGCACCCTCGGGCAGGGGGCTGACGGCTACACCTTC.

This clonotype has only a few counts. This rearrangement joins TRBV24-1 to TRBJ2-2; D ambiguous. The CDR3 length is 12 residues. Trimming took off 5 bases at V and 4 bases at J, with 4 bases between the two ends. Germline loops: CDR1 KGHDR, CDR2 SFDVKD. CDR3 DNA sequence: TGTGCCACCAGTGCCCGCACCGGGGAGCTGTTTTTT. This translates into CATSARTGELFF.

This clonotype was recorded many times. The CDR3 here is CATSRDFGAGETQYF. CDR3 bases: TGTGCCACCAGCAGAGACTTCGGGGCGGGGGAGACCCAGTACTTC. The chain carries TRBV15 and TRBJ2-5, with TRBD2 as a possible D gene (6 bases). V was trimmed by 0 bases and J by 5 bases, leaving 13 bases between them. The CDR3 runs 15 residues. Looked up from germline, CDR1 is LNHNV and CDR2 is YYDKDF (reference sequence). The full variable domain, in which reference TRBV15 and TRBJ2-5 provide the parts outside the CDR3, is DAMVIQNPRYQVTQFGKPVTLSCSQTLNHNVMYWYQQKSSQAPKLLFHYYDKDFNNEADTPDNFQSRRPNTSFCFLDIRSPGLGDTAMYLCATSRDFGAGETQYFGPGTRLLVL.

This clonotype has more than one count but fewer than ten. V usage is TRBV6-1 and J usage is TRBJ1-5; D not resolved. Germline V gene lookup returns CDR1 MNHNS and CDR2 SASEGT. Trimming took off 3 bases at V and 4 bases at J, with 13 bases between the two ends. CDR3 length: 15 residues. In DNA form, the CDR3 reads TGTGCCAGCAGTGATCCCCGTCGTGGTAATCAGCCCCAGCATTTT. Its protein is CASSDPRRGNQPQHF.

This clonotype was observed at least ten times. The chain has TRBV6-2 or TRBV6-3 and TRBJ1-2; no reliable D call. Deletions cut 1 base from V and 4 bases from J, with 13 bases between. The CDR3 has 15 residues. CDR1 MNHEY and CDR2 SVGEGT come from the germline V gene. DNA of the CDR3: TGTGCCAGCAGTTACTTCAGGCAACATGTCTATGGCTACACCTTC. Translation gives CASSYFRQHVYGYTF.

The chain has TRBV27 and TRBJ2-7; 12 positions agree with TRBD2. The CDR3 is made up of 16 amino acids. The germline V gene has CDR1 MNHEY and CDR2 SMNVEV (reference sequence). The J segment lost 7 bases and the V segment lost 0 bases, leaving 7 bases of the junction unmatched. DNA for the CDR3: TGTGCCAGCAGTTTATCGGCTAGCGGGAGGGTCGGTGAGCAGTACTTC. This sequence encodes CASSLSASGRVGEQYF.

This chain uses TRBV7-2 with TRBJ2-7, with D possibly being TRBD2 (6 bases). Trimming took off 4 bases at V and 11 bases at J, with 12 bases between the two ends. Germline lookup yields CDR1 SGHTA and CDR2 FQGNSA. The CDR3 is made up of 11 amino acids. The CDR3 loop reads CASSSGGAEYF. The CDR3 DNA is TGTGCCAGCAGCTCCGGGGGAGCCGAGTACTTC.

The chain has TRBV27 and TRBJ2-7; tentative D call: TRBD1 (6 bases). Per germline, CDR1 MNHEY and CDR2 SMNVEV (reference sequence). With 1 base removed from V and 5 bases from J, the gap between germline ends came to 12 bases. The CDR3 contains 14 residues. The CDR3 sequence: CASSLYLGAHEQYF. The CDR3 DNA is TGTGCCAGCAGTTTATATCTGGGGGCACACGAGCAGTACTTC.

There are many counts of this clonotype. The chain couples TRBV2 to TRBJ1-1, with D hard to call. The V and J ends lost 8 bases and 2 bases respectively, with 24 bases between them. The germline V gene has CDR1 SNHLY and CDR2 FYNNEI. This CDR3 contains 17 residues. The DNA for the CDR3 is TGTGCCAGCCATGCGACCAGTGCGGGCGGGCCTAACACTGAAGCTTTCTTT. It yields the protein CASHATSAGGPNTEAFF.

This clonotype was observed many times. This chain links TRBV6-2 or TRBV6-3 with TRBJ1-2; TRBD1 matches at 7 bases. Germline lookup yields CDR1 MNHEY and CDR2 SVGEGT. The CDR3 runs 13 residues. J lost 8 bases, V lost 4 bases, and 7 bases had no gene match. The CDR3 here is CASSSGQVLGYTF. The CDR3 bases are TGTGCCAGCAGTTCCGGACAGGTCCTGGGCTACACCTTC.